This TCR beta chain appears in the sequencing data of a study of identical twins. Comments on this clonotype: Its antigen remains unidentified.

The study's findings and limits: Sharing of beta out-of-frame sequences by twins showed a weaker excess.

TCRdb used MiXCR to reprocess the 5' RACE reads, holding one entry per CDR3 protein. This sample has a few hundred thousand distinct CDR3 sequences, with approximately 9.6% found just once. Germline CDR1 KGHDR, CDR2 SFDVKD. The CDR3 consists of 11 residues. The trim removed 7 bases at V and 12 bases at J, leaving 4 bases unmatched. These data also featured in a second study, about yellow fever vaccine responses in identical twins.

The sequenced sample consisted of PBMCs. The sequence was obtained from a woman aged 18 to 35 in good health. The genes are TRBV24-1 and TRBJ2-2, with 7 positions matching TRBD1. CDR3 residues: CATRQTGKLFF. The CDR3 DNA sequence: TGTGCCACCAGACAGACAGGGAAGCTGTTTTTT.